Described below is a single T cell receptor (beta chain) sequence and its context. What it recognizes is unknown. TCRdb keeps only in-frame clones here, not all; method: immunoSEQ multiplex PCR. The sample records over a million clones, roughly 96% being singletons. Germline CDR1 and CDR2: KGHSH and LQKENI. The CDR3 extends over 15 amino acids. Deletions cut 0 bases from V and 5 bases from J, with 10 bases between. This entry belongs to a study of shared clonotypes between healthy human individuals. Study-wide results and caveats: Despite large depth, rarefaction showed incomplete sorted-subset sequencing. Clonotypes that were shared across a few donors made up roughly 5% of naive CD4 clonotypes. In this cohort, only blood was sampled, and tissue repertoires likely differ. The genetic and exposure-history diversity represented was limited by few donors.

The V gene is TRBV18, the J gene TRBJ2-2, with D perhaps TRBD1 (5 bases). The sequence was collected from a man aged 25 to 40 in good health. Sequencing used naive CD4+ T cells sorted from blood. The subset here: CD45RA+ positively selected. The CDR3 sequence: CASSPPRTGTGELFF. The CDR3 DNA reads TGTGCCAGCTCACCACCGCGTACAGGAACCGGGGAGCTGTTTTTT.